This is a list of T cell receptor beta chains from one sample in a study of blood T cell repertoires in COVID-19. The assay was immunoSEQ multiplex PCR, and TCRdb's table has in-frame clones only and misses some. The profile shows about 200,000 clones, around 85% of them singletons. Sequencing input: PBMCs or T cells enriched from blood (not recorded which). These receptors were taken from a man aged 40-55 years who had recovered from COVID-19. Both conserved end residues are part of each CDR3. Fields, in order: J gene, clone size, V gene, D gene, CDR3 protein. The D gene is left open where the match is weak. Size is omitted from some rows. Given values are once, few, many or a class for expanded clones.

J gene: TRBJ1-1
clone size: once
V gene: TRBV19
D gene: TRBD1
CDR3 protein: CASGTVGMNTEAFF

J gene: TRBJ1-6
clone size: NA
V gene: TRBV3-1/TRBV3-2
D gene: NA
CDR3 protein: CASSQEAGRNSPLHF

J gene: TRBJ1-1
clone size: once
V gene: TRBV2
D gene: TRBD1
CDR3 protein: CASKNTGGWTEAFF

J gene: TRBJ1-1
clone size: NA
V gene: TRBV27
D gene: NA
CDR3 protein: CASSLNPEGFVAFF

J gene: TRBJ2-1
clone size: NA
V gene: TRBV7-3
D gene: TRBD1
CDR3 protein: CASSLRQGVSEQFF

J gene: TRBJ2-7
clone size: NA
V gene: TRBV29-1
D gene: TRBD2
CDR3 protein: CSVEDPREREGSYEQYF

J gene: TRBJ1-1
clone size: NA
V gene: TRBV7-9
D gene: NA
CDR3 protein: CASSQNTGGNTEAFF

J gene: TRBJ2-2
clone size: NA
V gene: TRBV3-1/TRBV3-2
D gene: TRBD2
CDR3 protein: CASSQEGTSGIANTGELFF

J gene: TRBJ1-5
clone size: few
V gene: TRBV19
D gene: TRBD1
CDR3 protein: CASSIPAGGTQPQHF

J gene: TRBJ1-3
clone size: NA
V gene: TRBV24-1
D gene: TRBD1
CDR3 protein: CATGQGAHRAGNTIYF

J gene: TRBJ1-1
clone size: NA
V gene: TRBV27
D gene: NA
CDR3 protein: CASSFVGLRTEAFF

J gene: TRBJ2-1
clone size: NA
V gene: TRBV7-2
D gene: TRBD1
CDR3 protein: CASSWAGTGGVNEQFF

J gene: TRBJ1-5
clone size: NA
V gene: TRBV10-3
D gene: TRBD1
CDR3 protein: CAIGDRDNSNQPQHF

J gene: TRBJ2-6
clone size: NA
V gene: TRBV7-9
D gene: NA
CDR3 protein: CASSLGGSGANVLTF

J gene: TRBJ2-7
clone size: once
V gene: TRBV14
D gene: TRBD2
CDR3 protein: CASSQGASGTYEQYF

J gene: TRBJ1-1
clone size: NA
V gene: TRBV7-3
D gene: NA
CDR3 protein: CASRPQPGATEAFF

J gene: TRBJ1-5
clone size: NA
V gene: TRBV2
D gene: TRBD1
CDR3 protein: CASSPRNTGGNQPQHF

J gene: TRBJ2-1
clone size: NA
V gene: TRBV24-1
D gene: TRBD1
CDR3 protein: CATSDSYLTGHNEQFF

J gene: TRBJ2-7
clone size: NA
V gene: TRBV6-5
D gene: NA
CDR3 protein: CASSSTGNEQYF

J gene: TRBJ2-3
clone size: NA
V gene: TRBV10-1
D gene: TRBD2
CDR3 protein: CASSESPGLAVTDTQYF